This T cell receptor beta chain was identified in a study of cytomegalovirus exposure and HLA in healthy donors. The CDR3 runs to 11 residues. V dropped 6 bases and J dropped 6 bases, with 11 bases sitting between them. Looked up from germline, CDR1 is DFQATT and CDR2 is SNEGSKA (reference sequence). The method was immunoSEQ multiplex PCR; TCRdb's version includes in-frame clones alone and lacks a portion of them. The sample yields 160,000 or so clones, 88% seen once. This rearrangement joins TRBV20-1 to TRBJ1-1; D gene ambiguous. The sequence derives from a man aged 18 to 30 in good health and CMV-seronegative. Sequencing was carried out using PBMCs. For the CDR3, the DNA is TGCAGTGCCAGTATAAATGCTGAAGCTTTCTTT. Translating it yields CSASINAEAFF.